This T cell receptor (beta chain) was observed in a study of T-cell reconstitution after alpha-beta-depleted transplantation in children. With regard to this clonotype: Its matching antigen is unknown.

Findings and limits, study-wide: There were reportedly several hundred expanded graft clones from which alpha-beta T cells came about two months after transplant.

The germline V gene encodes CDR1 SGHTA and CDR2 FQGTGA. The CDR3 spans 17 residues. Trimming removed 1 base from V and 1 base from J; junction bases left unmatched: 8. It was with unique molecular identifiers that the TCRbeta library was prepared. TCRdb re-called the PCR reads with MiXCR, one entry per CDR3 protein. The sample shows around 200,000 distinct CDR3 sequences, approximately 8.4% of them seen only once. The source of this sequence is a male patient between 2 and 10 years old who had a stem cell transplant for acute myeloid leukemia, so the T cells may come from the graft donor. The material was PBMCs, mostly from graft donor cells, obtained 360 days after TCRalphabeta/CD19-depleted stem cell transplant. The gene calls are TRBV7-3 and TRBJ1-1; 8 nucleotides align to TRBD1. The DNA for the CDR3 is TGTGCCAGCAGCTTAAGGCAGGGGGCAGCCCCGAACACTGAAGCTTTCTTT. This translates into CASSLRQGAAPNTEAFF.